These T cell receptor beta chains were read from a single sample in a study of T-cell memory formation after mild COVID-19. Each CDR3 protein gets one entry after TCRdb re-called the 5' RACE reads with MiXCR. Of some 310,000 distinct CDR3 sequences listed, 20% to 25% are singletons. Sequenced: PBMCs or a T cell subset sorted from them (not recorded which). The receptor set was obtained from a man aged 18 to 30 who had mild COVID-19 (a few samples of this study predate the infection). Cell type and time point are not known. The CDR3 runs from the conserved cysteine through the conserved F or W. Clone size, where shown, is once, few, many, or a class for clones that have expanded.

CASSLTSAGGRTGELFF,.,TRBV7-3
CASSSLAGGGAVNTQYF,few,TRBV7-6
CASSSTNYGYTF,many,TRBV5-4
CASSSPAGNTDTQYF,few,TRBV27
CASSQDVSGNSPLHF,few,TRBV3-1
CASSVEAPFTETQYF,few,TRBV9
CASSSGNGNTIYF,.,TRBV9
CASSVAAGAYQETQYF,.,TRBV9
CSAATYSPLHF,.,TRBV20-1
CASSFRRNYGYTF,few,TRBV5-5
CAIRASQASPLHF,few,TRBV10-3
CASRYGNHEQYF,.,TRBV10-2
CASSNLGTGGSDTQYF,.,TRBV19
CASSEDGTGAYEQYF,.,TRBV6-1
CASSLDGNPGEQYF,few,TRBV7-8
CASSSQGAGEPQHF,.,TRBV2
CASSQEKSYNIQYF,once,TRBV3-1
CASSLVVASLVLTF,.,TRBV5-1
CASRWDAGNIQYF,.,TRBV5-1
CASAYTGTGFDEQYF,few,TRBV5-4
CASSEQRGVETQYF,.,TRBV2
CSVGTDRGDGYTF,.,TRBV29-1
CASSSRQTNTIYF,few,TRBV12-3/TRBV12-4
CASSLQGTEQFF,few,TRBV2
CASSQMTGLEAFF,.,TRBV3-1
CASSLRDSFYEQYF,.,TRBV19
CASRQDRDQPQHF,.,TRBV7-9
CASSHLPACTDTQYF,.,TRBV23-1
CASSPRQGSNSPLHF,.,TRBV7-2
CAWKLDTEAFF,.,TRBV30
CASSSPGQGAYGYTF,few,TRBV6-6
CASSSRDRGQRGSYEQYF,.,TRBV7-9
CASSPRGAGGPVETQYF,.,TRBV7-6
CASSYSKTESNQPQHF,few,TRBV6-6
CASSQAAGPEGDTQYF,few,TRBV4-2
CASSKLQGRGAGWPTHF,few,TRBV12-3/TRBV12-4
CASSWGVTEAFF,few,TRBV28
CASSLVADKTADEQFF,many,TRBV5-1
CASSHRLAGGTDTQYF,many,TRBV7-9
CASSFGGTYEQYF,many,TRBV5-1
CASSFRLDRVAYF,.,TRBV7-2
CASTLLENTEAFF,.,TRBV5-1
CASSQQESGYGYTF,.,TRBV14
CASSWTGGYSNQPQHF,.,TRBV7-2
CASSHALRGVGETQYF,few,TRBV4-2
CASSLADGGEQYF,few,TRBV7-8
CASSLNKNTEAFF,.,TRBV7-7
CASSQDDRGLGDTQYF,.,TRBV4-1